This T cell receptor beta chain emerged from a study of T cell responses to AZD1222 COVID-19 vaccine. In regard to this clone: Antigen: not known.

This table comes from immunoSEQ multiplex PCR, and its TCRdb copy is limited to in-frame clones, with some not included. This sample has 130,000 or so clones, with roughly 93% found just once. Study findings and constraints: A rise in Spike-specific TCR breadth and depth followed two AZD1222 doses. Dominant at 160-218 and 743-854, vaccine-associated CD4 TCRs also spanned spike. Clonal diversity may have been underestimated in mostly white British donors.

This CDR3 contains 14 residues. V lost 1 base and J 9 bases, leaving 14 bases between the germline ends. CDR1 and CDR2 from the germline V gene are SGHDT and YYEEEE. The TCR comes from an adult in good health. The rearrangement joins TRBV5-6 to TRBJ2-1, with a possible D match to TRBD2 (6 bases). Source: peripheral blood, taken on day 0 of AZD1222 vaccination. CDR3 sequence (DNA): TGTGCCAGCAGCTTGCGAGGGAGGTACGGTGAGCAGTTCTTC. Translating it yields CASSLRGRYGEQFF.